This T cell receptor beta chain originates from a study of beta chain features in type 1 diabetes. Study-wide results and caveats: In type 1 diabetes patients, VDJ junctions had fewer insertions; deletions at these junctions were more frequent. TCRB CDR3s from Type 1 diabetes patients were moderately but significantly shorter in all four CD4+ subsets.

V dropped 4 bases and J dropped 5 bases, with 18 bases sitting between them. Germline V gene lookup returns CDR1 SGDLS and CDR2 YYNGEE. CDR3 size: 15 residues. About this clone: Its matching antigen is unknown.

All of the isolated RNA was reverse transcribed, so expressed TCRB transcripts were sequenced. Generated by immunoSEQ multiplex PCR, the TCRdb table keeps only in-frame clones and is missing some. The sample consists of a few hundred thousand clones, approximately 14% of them appearing once. The sequence came from a man younger than 45 with type 1 diabetes. Sequencing was done on a sample of naive CD4+ T cells from blood. This chain connects TRBV9 to TRBJ2-5; TRBD1 is a possible D gene (6 bases). CDR3 region: CASSSPTGSGETQYF. In DNA, the CDR3 is TGTGCCAGCAGCTCGCCTACAGGGTCGGGGGAGACCCAGTACTTC.